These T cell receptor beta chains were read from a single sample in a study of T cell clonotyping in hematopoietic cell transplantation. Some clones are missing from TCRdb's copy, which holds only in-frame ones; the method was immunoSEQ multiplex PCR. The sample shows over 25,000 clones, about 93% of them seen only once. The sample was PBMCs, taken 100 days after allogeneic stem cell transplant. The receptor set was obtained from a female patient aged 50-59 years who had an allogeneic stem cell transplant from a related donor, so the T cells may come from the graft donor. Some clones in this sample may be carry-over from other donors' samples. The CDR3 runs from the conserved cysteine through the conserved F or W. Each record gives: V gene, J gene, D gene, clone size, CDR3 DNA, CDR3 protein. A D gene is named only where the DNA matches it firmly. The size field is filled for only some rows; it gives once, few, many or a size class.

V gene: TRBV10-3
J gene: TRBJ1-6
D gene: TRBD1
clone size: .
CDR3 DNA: TGTGCCATCAGTGAGTCAGGGACAGGGAACAATTCACCCCTCCACTTT
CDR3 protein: CAISESGTGNNSPLHF

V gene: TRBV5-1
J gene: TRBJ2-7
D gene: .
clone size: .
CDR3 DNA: TGCGCCAGCAGCTTGGAGGCTGCGGGGGCAACCTACGAGCAGTACTTC
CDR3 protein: CASSLEAAGATYEQYF

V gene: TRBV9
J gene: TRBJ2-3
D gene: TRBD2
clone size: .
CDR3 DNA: TGTGCCAGCAGCGCGGGGACTAGCGGAGGCACAGATACGCAGTATTTT
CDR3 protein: CASSAGTSGGTDTQYF

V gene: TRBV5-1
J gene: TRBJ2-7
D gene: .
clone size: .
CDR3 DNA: TGCGCCAGCAGCCCAGGCCCTGAGACAGGCTCCTACGAGCAGTACTTC
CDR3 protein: CASSPGPETGSYEQYF

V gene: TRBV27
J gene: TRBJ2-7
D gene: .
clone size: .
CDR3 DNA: TGTGCCAGCAAAATTGGAGGGGCCTACGAGCAGTACTTC
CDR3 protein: CASKIGGAYEQYF

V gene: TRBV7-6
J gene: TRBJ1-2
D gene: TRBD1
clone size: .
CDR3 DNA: TGTGCCAGCAGCTCCGAACAGGGGGCCCGGGGCGGCGGCTACACCTTC
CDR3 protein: CASSSEQGARGGGYTF

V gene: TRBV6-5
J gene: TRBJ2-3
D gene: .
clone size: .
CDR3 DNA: TGTGCCAGCTCCAGGGGCGGGAGCACAGATACGCAGTATTTT
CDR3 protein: CASSRGGSTDTQYF

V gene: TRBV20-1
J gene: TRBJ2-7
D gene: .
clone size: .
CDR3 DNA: TGCAGTGCTAGTTTCCCTGGCGAGCAGTACTTC
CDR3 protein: CSASFPGEQYF

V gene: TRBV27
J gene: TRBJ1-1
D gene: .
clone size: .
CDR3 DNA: TGTGCCAGCAGTTTATGGGGAACAGACACTGAAGCTTTCTTT
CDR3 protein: CASSLWGTDTEAFF

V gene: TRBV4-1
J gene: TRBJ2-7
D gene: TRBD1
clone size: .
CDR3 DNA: TGCGCCAGCAGCCTCGGACAGGGATTCTCCTACGAGCAGTACTTC
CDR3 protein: CASSLGQGFSYEQYF

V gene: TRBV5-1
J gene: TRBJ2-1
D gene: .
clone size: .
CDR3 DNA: TGCGCCAGCAGCGGGACGGGCAACGGTGAGCAGTTCTTC
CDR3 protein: CASSGTGNGEQFF

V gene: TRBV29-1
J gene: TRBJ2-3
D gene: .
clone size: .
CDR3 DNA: TGCAGCGTTAGACTACTCACAGATACGCAGTATTTT
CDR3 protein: CSVRLLTDTQYF

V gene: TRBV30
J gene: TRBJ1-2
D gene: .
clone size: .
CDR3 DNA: TGTGCCTGGAGTGCGGGGACGGAGGGCTACACCTTC
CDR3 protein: CAWSAGTEGYTF

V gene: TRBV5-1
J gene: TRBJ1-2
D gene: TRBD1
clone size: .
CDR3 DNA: TGCGCCAGCAGCACAGGGGCTGATGGCTACACCTTC
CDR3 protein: CASSTGADGYTF

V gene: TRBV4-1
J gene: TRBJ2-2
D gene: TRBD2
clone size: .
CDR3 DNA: TGCGCCAGCAGCCAAGAGCTAGCGGGGGGCCCTCAAGGCCGGGAGCTGTTTTTT
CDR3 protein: CASSQELAGGPQGRELFF

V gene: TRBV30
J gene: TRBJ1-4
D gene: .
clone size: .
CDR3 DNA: TGTGCCTGGAGTAAGTCCTGGGCGGGAGATGAAAAACTGTTTTTT
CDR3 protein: CAWSKSWAGDEKLFF

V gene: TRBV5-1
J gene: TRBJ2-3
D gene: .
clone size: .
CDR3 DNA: TGCGCCAGCAGCCCGGCCGGGACAGATACGCAGTATTTT
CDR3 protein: CASSPAGTDTQYF

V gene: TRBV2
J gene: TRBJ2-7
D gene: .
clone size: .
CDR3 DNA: TGTGCCAGCAGTGTGCACTCCTACGAGCAGTACTTC
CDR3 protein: CASSVHSYEQYF

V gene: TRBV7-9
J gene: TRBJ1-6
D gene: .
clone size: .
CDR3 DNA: TGTGCCAGCAGCTTAGAAACGGAATCACCCCTCCACTTT
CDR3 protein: CASSLETESPLHF

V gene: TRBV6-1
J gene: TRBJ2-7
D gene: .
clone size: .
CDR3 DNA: TGTGCCAGCAGTGAACGTCAGGGGATAGGCGAGCAGTACTTC
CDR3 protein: CASSERQGIGEQYF

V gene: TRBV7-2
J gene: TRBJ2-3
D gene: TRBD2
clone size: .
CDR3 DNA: TGTGCCAGCAGCTCGACCGGGACTAGAGTCACAGATACGCAGTATTTT
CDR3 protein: CASSSTGTRVTDTQYF

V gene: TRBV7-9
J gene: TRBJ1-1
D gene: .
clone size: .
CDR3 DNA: TGTGCCAGCAGCGCCTGGGGGACTGAAGCTTTCTTT
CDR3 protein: CASSAWGTEAFF

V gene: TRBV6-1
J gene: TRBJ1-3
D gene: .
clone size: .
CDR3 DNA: TGTGCCAGCTCGGGGACCTTCGGAAACACCATATATTTT
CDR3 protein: CASSGTFGNTIYF

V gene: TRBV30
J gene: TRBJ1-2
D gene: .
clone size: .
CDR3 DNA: TGTGCCTGGAGTGACCCTTGGACCTTC
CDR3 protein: CAWSDPWTF

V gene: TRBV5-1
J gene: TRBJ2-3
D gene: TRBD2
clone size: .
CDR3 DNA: TGCGCCAGCAGGGCGGGAGGAGGGGGGCAGTCAGATACGCAGTATTTT
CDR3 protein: CASRAGGGGQSDTQYF

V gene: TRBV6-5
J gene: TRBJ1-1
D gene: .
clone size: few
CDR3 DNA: TGTGCCAGCAGCCCCCGCGGACTATTTGAAGCTTTCTTT
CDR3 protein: CASSPRGLFEAFF

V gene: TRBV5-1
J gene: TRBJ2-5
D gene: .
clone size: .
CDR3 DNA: TGCGCCAGCAGCTTGGAAGGGTCCACGGGGACCCAGTACTTC
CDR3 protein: CASSLEGSTGTQYF